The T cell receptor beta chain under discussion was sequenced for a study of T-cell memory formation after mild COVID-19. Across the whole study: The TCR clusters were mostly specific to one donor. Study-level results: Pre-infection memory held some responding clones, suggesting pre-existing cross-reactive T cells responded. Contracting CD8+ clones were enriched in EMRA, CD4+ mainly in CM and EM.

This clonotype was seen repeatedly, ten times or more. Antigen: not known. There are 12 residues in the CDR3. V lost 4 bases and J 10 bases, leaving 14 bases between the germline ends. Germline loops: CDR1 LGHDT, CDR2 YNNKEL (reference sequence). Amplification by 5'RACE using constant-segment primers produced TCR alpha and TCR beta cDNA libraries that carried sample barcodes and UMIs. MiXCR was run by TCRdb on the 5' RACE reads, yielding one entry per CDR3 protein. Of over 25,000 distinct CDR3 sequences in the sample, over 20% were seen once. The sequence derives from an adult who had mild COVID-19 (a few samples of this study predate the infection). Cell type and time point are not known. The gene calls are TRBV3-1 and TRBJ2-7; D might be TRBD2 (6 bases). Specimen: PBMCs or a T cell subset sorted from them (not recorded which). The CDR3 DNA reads TGTGCCAGCAGCCCAGGTACGGGAGCTCAGTACTTC. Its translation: CASSPGTGAQYF.